This T cell receptor beta chain was captured by sequencing in a study of identical twins. CDR1 and CDR2 from the germline V gene are MRHNA and SNTAGT. V lost 2 bases and J 4 bases, leaving 14 bases between the germline ends. This CDR3 contains 16 residues. TCRdb reprocessed the 5' RACE reads via MiXCR and lists one record per CDR3 protein. This table holds under 500,000 distinct CDR3 sequences, roughly an eighth found once. This clonotype occurred a few times. These data also featured in a second study, about yellow fever vaccine responses in identical twins.

The V and J genes are TRBV6-4 and TRBJ1-4; D unclear. This receptor was taken from a woman between 18 and 29 years old in good health. The sample was CD4+ T cells sorted from blood. The CDR3 sequence is CASSDLRYGNNEKLFF. Written as DNA, the CDR3 is TGTGCCAGCAGTGACCTTCGGTACGGGAATAATGAAAAACTGTTTTTT.